This note documents a single T cell receptor beta chain sequence. The CDR3 has 15 amino acids. Between the trimmed V and J ends, which lost 1 base and 6 bases, there was a span of 14 bases. Germline CDR1 is SGHTA and CDR2 is FQGTGA. The data stem from a study of blood T cell repertoires in COVID-19. Libraries were prepared by immunoSEQ multiplex PCR; TCRdb keeps only in-frame clonotypes and omits some of them. This sample carries approximately 55,000 clones, 80% to 85% of them seen once, and the ten largest clones take about a fifth. This receptor was identified in a young man with COVID-19, enrolled during active disease. The sequencing input was peripheral blood. This chain uses TRBV7-3 with TRBJ2-3; weak D call: TRBD2 (6 bases). The CDR3 DNA sequence: TGTGCCAGCAGCTTAAGCGGGGCTGCACATGATACGCAGTATTTT. Protein: CASSLSGAAHDTQYF.